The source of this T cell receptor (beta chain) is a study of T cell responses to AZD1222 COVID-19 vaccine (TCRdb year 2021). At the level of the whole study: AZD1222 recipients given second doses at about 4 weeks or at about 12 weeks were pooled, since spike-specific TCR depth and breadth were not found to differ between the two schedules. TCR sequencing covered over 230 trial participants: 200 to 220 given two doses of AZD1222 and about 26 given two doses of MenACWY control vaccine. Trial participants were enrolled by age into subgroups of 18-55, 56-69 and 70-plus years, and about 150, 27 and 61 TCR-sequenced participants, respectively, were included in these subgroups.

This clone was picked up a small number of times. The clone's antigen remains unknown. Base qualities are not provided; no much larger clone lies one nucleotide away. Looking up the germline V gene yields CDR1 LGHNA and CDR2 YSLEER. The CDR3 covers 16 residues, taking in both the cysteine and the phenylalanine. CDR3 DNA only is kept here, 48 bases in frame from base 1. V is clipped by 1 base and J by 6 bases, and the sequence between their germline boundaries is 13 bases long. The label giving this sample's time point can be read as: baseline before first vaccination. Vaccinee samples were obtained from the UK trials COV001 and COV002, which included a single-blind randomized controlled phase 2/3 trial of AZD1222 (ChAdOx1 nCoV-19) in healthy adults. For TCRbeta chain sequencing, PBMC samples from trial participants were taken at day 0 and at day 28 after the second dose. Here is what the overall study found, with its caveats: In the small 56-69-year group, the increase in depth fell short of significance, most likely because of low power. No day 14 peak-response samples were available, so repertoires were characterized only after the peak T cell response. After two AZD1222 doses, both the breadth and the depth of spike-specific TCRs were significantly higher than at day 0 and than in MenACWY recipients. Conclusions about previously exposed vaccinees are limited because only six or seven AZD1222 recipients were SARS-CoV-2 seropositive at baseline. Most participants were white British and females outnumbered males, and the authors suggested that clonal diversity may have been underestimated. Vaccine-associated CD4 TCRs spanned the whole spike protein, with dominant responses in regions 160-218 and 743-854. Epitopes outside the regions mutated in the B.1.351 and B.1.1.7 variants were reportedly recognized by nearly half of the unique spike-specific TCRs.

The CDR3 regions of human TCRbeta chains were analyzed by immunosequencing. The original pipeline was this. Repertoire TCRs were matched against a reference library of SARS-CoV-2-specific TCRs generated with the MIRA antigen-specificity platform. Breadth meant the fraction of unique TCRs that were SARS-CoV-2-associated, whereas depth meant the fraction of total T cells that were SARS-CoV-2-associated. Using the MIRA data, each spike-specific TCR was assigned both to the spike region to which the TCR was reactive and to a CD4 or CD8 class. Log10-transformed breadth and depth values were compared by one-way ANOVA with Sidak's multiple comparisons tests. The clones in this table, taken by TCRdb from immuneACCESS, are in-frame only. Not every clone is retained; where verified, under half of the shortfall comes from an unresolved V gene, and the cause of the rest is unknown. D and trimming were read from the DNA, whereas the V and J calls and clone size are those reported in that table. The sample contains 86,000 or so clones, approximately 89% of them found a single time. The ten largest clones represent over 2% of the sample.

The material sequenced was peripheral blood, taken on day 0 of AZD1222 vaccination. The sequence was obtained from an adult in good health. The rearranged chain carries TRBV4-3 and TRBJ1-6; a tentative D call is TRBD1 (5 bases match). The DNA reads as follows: TGCGCCAGCAGCCAAGTCCAGGGTTTGGGTAATTCACCCCTCCACTTT. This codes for CASSQVQGLGNSPLHF.